This paragraph covers one T cell receptor (beta chain) sequence. What it binds is unknown. PCR was performed using 60 Vbeta and 13 Jbeta primers. The assay was immunoSEQ multiplex PCR, and TCRdb's table has in-frame clones only and misses some. The profile shows more than 100,000 clones, 65% to 80% of them singletons. The J segment lost 4 bases and the V segment lost 4 bases, leaving 7 bases of the junction unmatched. The CDR3 contains 15 residues. Per germline, CDR1 SGHRS and CDR2 YFSETQ. The data stem from a study of cytomegalovirus exposure and HLA in healthy donors. General study results and limits: Productive status was seen about 87% or about 30% of the time for most TCR beta V segments in an earlier analysis. From TCR beta sequences, most subjects' HLA-A and HLA-B alleles were reportedly predicted accurately.

This TCR derives from a young woman in good health and CMV-seronegative. The specimen sequenced was PBMCs. The chain employs TRBV5-1 and TRBJ1-1; TRBD1 matches at 10 bases. Here the CDR3 DNA reads TGCGCCAGCAGCCCCGGGACAGGGGAAGGCACTGAAGCTTTCTTT. Its translation: CASSPGTGEGTEAFF.